Here is one T cell receptor (beta chain) with its context. TCR beta VDJ and CDR3 profiles were obtained from a genomic DNA template. TCRdb itself ran the reads through MiXCR, one entry per CDR3 protein. Of more than 100,000 distinct CDR3 sequences listed, 41% are singletons. This entry is derived from a study of CD8+CD57+ T cells in acquired aplastic anemia. The germline CDR1 and CDR2 sequences are SGHTA and FQGNSA. J gave up 2 bases and V 2 bases, and 3 bases lay outside the gene matches. The CDR3 is 15 residues long. The sample comprised sorted CD4+, CD8+, or CD8+CD57+ T cells (not recorded which) from PBMCs. The TCR originated in a human donor in good health, serving as a control. The chain uses TRBV7-2 and TRBJ1-2; 9 nucleotides match TRBD1. The CDR3 reads CASSLRTGVNYGYTF. The CDR3, as DNA: TGTGCCAGCAGCTTACGGACAGGGGTAAACTATGGCTACACCTTC. Variable domain in full (rest from reference TRBV7-2 and TRBJ1-2): GAGVSQSPSNKVTEKGKDVELRCDPISGHTALYWYRQSLGQGLEFLIYFQGNSAPDKSGLPSDRFSAERTGGSVSTLTIQRTQQEDSAVYLCASSLRTGVNYGYTFGSGTRLTVV.